This TCR beta chain was sequenced for a study of human T cells and chemical hapten exposure. Overall study context: Weekly scalp doses of diphenylcyclopropenone were given to patients during the roughly 24-week study.

The CDR3 contains 15 residues. Germline V CDR1 and CDR2: MGHRA, YSYEKL. Trimming took off 3 bases at V and 0 bases at J, with 9 bases between the two ends. Time point defined: patch test 1, 2 weeks after DPC sensitization. This sample's treatment: therapeutic diphenylcyclopropenone sensitization with weekly scalp DPC. This clonotype was seen only a few times. TCRdb used MiXCR to reprocess the RACE reads, holding one entry per CDR3 protein. The table has fewer than 500,000 distinct CDR3 sequences, about 4.8% seen once. The sample here was whole blood, taken in connection with sensitization to the hapten diphenylcyclopropenone (DPC). The rearrangement joins TRBV4-1 to TRBJ1-5; D perhaps matches TRBD1 (5 bases). This receptor was identified in a woman aged 50 to 60 with alopecia areata. Some clones in this sample may be carry-over from other donors' samples. The CDR3 bases are TGCGCCAGCAGCCAGGAGGGACCTAGCAATCAGCCCCAGCATTTT. Translation: CASSQEGPSNQPQHF.